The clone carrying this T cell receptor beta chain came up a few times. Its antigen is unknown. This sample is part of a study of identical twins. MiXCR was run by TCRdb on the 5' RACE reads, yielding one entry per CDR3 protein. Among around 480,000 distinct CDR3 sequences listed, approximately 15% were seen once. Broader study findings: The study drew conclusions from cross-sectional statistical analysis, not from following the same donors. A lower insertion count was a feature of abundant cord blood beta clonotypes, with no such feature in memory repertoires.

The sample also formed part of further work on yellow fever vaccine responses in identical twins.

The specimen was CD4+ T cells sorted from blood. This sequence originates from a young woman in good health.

The DNA of the CDR3 is TGTGCCAGCAGTTTAAGGGTGACACTCTCCTACGAGCAGTACTTC. Translation gives CASSLRVTLSYEQYF. The genes are TRBV28 and TRBJ2-7; D uncertain. Germline V gives CDR1 MDHEN, CDR2 SYDVKM. This CDR3 spans 15 amino acids. Deletions cut 2 bases from V and 0 bases from J, with 11 bases between.